Here is one T cell receptor (beta chain) with its context. Its antigen remains unidentified. The V and J ends lost 2 bases and 2 bases, in that order; junction bases with no gene match: 19. The germline CDR1 and CDR2 sequences are MNHGY and SAAAGT. This CDR3 is built from 21 residues. The data are from a study of T cells in localized non-small cell lung cancer. Sequenced by immunoSEQ multiplex PCR; TCRdb stores in-frame clones only, minus some. The sample holds over a thousand clones, roughly 22% seen once. Study observations and caveats: Uninvolved adjacent lung showed higher T cell clonality than tumor. Because researchers sequenced only one region of the tumor, heterogeneity is still possible. Higher adjacent-lung clonality was associated with shorter survival. Among the top 100 tumor clones, a median about 60 appeared in adjacent lung.

The material sequenced was lung tumor tissue, taken before any cancer treatment. The chain employs TRBV6-8 and TRBJ2-3, with 10 positions matching TRBD2. The source is an older male donor with stage II lung adenocarcinoma. CDR3 bases: TGTGCCAGCAGTTACAACCCTCGGGGAGCGGGAGGGCCTTTATCCACAGATACGCAGTATTTT. Its translation is CASSYNPRGAGGPLSTDTQYF.